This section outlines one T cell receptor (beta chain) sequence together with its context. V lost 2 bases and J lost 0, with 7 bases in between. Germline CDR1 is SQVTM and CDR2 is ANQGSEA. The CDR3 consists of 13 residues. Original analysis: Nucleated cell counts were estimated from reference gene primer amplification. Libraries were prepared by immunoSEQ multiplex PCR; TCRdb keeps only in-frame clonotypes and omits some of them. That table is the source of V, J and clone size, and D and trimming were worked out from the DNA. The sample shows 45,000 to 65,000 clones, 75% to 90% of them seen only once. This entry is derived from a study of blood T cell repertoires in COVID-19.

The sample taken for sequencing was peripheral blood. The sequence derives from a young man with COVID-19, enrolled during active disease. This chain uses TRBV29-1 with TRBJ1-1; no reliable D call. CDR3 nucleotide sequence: TGCAGCGTTGAAAGGGAGATGAACACTGAAGCTTTCTTT. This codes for CSVEREMNTEAFF.